This T cell receptor beta chain was sequenced in a study of PD-1 blockade in classical Hodgkin lymphoma. No patient escaped relapse after autologous stem cell transplantation, and brentuximab vedotin exposure varied. Study conclusions and caveats: Reports described newly diagnosed patients as having lower baseline TCR diversity than healthy donors. Factors driving the repertoire differences, possibly disease activity or prior therapy, remain undefined.

Clones were read by immunoSEQ multiplex PCR, and TCRdb kept only the in-frame ones, dropping some. The sample lists around 10,000 clones, about 80% seen once, with 34% in the top ten. On this clone: Its antigen is as yet unknown.

Germline V CDR1 and CDR2: DFQATT, SNEGSKA (reference sequence). The CDR3 is 10 residues long. V was clipped by 3 bases and J by 8 bases, with 5 bases between them. This chain links TRBV20-1 with TRBJ2-1; no clear D. The specimen was peripheral blood mononuclear cells (PBMCs), collected before the second cycle of nivolumab. This clonotype was sampled from a human donor with classical Hodgkin lymphoma. DNA of the CDR3: TGCAGTGCTAGTTTTGATGAGCAGTTCTTC. This gives the protein CSASFDEQFF.